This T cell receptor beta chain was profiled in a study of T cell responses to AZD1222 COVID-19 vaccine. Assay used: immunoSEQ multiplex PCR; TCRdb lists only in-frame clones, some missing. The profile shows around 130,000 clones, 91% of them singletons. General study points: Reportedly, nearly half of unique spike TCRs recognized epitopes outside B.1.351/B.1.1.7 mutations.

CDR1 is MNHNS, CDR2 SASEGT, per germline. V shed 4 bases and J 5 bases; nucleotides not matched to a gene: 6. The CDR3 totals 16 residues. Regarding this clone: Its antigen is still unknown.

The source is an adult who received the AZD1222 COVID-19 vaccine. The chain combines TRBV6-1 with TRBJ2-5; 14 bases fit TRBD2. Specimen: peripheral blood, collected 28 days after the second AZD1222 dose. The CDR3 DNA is TGTGCCAGCAGTGTGGGACTAGCGGGAGTTTGGGAGACCCAGTACTTC. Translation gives CASSVGLAGVWETQYF.